This T cell receptor beta chain was observed in a study of glioma-infiltrating T cells after dendritic cell vaccination. Study-level results: Survival was not directly related to TCR clonality in these patients. Only a small number of patients had complete blood and tumor samples.

Blood PBMC samples: pre-vaccination, two weeks post third vaccination, and at tumor progression. This CDR3 contains 15 residues. Trimming took 3 bases from V and 7 from J; bases not matched to a gene: 7. Germline V gene data show CDR1 as SEHNR and CDR2 as FQNEAQ (reference sequence). With regard to this clone: Its antigen is not known.

Clones were sequenced by immunoSEQ multiplex PCR, and TCRdb holds only the in-frame ones, with some missing. The profile covers around 100,000 clones, with 81% appearing a single time and 10% to 15% taken by the ten largest. The V and J genes are TRBV7-9 and TRBJ1-4; 8 bases are a match to TRBD1. This clonotype originated in a human donor with glioblastoma. The sequencing used blood, collected before dendritic cell vaccination. CDR3 amino acids: CASSFSGGRGEKLFF. As DNA, the CDR3 is TGTGCCAGCAGCTTCTCAGGGGGCAGGGGTGAAAAACTGTTTTTT.